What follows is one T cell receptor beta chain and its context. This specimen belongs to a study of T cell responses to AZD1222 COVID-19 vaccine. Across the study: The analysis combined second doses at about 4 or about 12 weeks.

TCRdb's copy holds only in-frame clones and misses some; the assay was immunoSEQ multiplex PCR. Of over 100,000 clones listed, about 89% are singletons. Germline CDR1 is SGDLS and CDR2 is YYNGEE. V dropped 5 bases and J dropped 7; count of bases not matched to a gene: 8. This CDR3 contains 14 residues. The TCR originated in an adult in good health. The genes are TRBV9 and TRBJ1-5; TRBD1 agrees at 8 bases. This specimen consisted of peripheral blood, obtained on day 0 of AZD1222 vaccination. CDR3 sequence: CASSISGGRQPQHF. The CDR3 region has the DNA TGTGCCAGCAGTATCTCAGGGGGCCGACAGCCCCAGCATTTT.